This TCR beta chain comes out of a study of T cell repertoires in cytomegalovirus infection. As for the study in general: The study used recently identified HLA-C-restricted and well-studied HLA-B-restricted CMV epitopes. Evidence of both CMV infection and a matching HLA type came from public TCR beta signatures. Regarding the study as a whole: Summed public TCR beta family frequency identified CMV carriers bearing the relevant HLA. Within the response measured ex vivo, HLA-C-restricted CMV-specific TCR beta clonotypes were dominant.

Turning to this clonotype: What it binds is not known.

TCRdb redid the calling of the reads with MiXCR, one entry per CDR3 protein. Here the sample spans roughly 310,000 distinct CDR3 sequences, 25% to 30% being singletons. The sample consisted of cultured PBMCs, taken from culture after CMV antigen stimulation. The TCR originated in a human donor in good health (CMV status not recorded). Some clones in this sample may be carry-over from other donors' samples.

CDR3 protein: CASTRTGIPYNEQFF. CDR3 DNA: TGTGCCAGCACCCGGACAGGGATCCCCTACAATGAGCAGTTCTTC. This rearrangement joins TRBV28 to TRBJ2-1; 8 positions match TRBD1. The CDR3 sequence is 15 residues long. The germline CDR1 and CDR2 sequences are MDHEN and SYDVKM. V was pared by 7 bases and J by 2 bases, with 7 bases of the junction left unmatched.